This T cell receptor (beta chain) was profiled in a study of T-cell reconstitution after alpha-beta-depleted transplantation in children. The authors prepared the TCRbeta library with unique molecular identifiers. MiXCR, applied by TCRdb to the PCR reads, yields one record per CDR3 protein. Here the sample spans roughly 100,000 distinct CDR3 sequences, 4.5% to 7.5% being singletons. CDR3 length: 14 residues. CDR1 and CDR2 (germline): MGHRA, YSYEKL. Trimming pared 3 bases from V and 4 bases from J, leaving 13 bases between. This clonotype was seen at least ten times. The source was PBMCs, mostly from graft donor cells, collected 60 days after TCRalphabeta/CD19-depleted stem cell transplant. This chain connects TRBV4-1 to TRBJ2-7, with a possible D match to TRBD1 (6 bases). This TCR came from a female patient aged 2 to 10 who had a stem cell transplant for Fanconi anemia, so the T cells may come from the graft donor. The CDR3 sequence is CASSQQVGGYEQYF. The CDR3 region has the DNA TGCGCCAGCAGCCAGCAGGTAGGGGGATACGAGCAGTACTTC.